This TCR beta chain came from a study of blood T cells in healthy people across ages. Healthy Caucasian individuals from Russia aged roughly 6 to 90 served as donors. CDR3 length: 21 amino acids. Deletions cut 0 bases from V and 0 bases from J, with 20 bases between. In germline, CDR1 is KGHDR, CDR2 SFDVKD. A second PCR, run for about 7 to 11 cycles, used a sample-barcoded 5' primer plus a J-beta primer mix. Every molecule of cDNA carried a tag from a template-switch adaptor with 12 random nucleotides. TCRdb redid the calling of the 5' RACE reads with MiXCR, one entry per CDR3 protein. The data show over 1,500,000 distinct CDR3 sequences, around 42% seen once.

The receptor was derived from a human donor in good health. The rearrangement joins TRBV24-1 to TRBJ2-6; D may be TRBD1 (5 bases). The sequenced sample was blood. CDR3: CATSDLWTPSEGASGANVLTF. The CDR3 DNA follows: TGTGCCACCAGTGATTTGTGGACACCCTCCGAAGGGGCCTCTGGGGCCAACGTCCTGACTTTC.